This is a list of T cell receptor beta chains from one sample in a study of blood T cell repertoires in COVID-19. TCRdb's copy holds only in-frame clones and misses some; the assay was immunoSEQ multiplex PCR. The profile shows 150,000 to 200,000 clones, approximately 88% of them singletons. Input material: PBMCs or T cells enriched from blood (not recorded which). All receptors come from a woman under 30 who had recovered from COVID-19. Both conserved end residues are trimmed from each CDR3. D genes are given only for firm matches.

V: TRBV5-1; D: -; J: TRBJ1-1; CDR3: ASSLAFTGENTEAF
V: TRBV28; D: TRBD1; J: TRBJ2-1; CDR3: ASSRGSGQVSYNEQF
V: TRBV5-1; D: -; J: TRBJ1-2; CDR3: ASSLSGHRPLGYT
V: TRBV6-5; D: TRBD1; J: TRBJ1-5; CDR3: ASQMTGGVYQPQH
V: TRBV11-2; D: TRBD2; J: TRBJ2-1; CDR3: ASSFRGSGSSNEQF
V: TRBV5-4; D: TRBD2; J: TRBJ2-7; CDR3: ASSLGSAGGVYEQY
V: TRBV2; D: -; J: TRBJ1-1; CDR3: ASREVHQNTEAF
V: TRBV6-6; D: TRBD1; J: TRBJ1-3; CDR3: ASSPGQRHLSGNTIY
V: TRBV9; D: -; J: TRBJ2-5; CDR3: ASSVGGGAVWTQY
V: TRBV19; D: TRBD1; J: TRBJ1-1; CDR3: ASGRDRDTEAF
V: TRBV7-9; D: TRBD2; J: TRBJ2-4; CDR3: ASSPSGGTKNIQY
V: TRBV12-5; D: TRBD1; J: TRBJ2-3; CDR3: ASESNHEGTGGTDTQY
V: TRBV28; D: -; J: TRBJ1-4; CDR3: ASSPRLLLEEKLF
V: TRBV7-3; D: -; J: TRBJ2-2; CDR3: ASSVVEQGIGGELF
V: TRBV15; D: TRBD1; J: TRBJ2-6; CDR3: ATSREGTGVISGANVLT
V: TRBV15; D: -; J: TRBJ2-1; CDR3: ATQENRQAYSNNEQF